The 20 T cell receptor beta chains in this list originate from one sample, sequenced in a study of blood T cell repertoires in COVID-19. The table came from immunoSEQ multiplex PCR; TCRdb's copy has only in-frame clones and leaves some out. This sample has around 280,000 clones; around 87% occur once, and the top ten carry about 1.7%. Input material: PBMCs or T cells enriched from blood (not recorded which). Receptors originate from a woman between 18 and 29 years old with acute COVID-19.

The rearrangement joins TRBV6-6 to TRBJ2-2; 7 positions match TRBD2. This CDR3 region has 15 residues. Unmatched junction bases numbered 11, after V lost 11 bases and J lost 2 bases. From germline, CDR1 is MNHNY and CDR2 SVGAGI (reference sequence). CDR3 in DNA: TGTGCCGGACTGCGGGAGCCCAACAACACCGGGGAGCTGTTTTTT. As protein: CAGLREPNNTGELFF.

A single count supports this clone. This sequence joins TRBV18 and TRBJ2-7, with 9 bases identical to TRBD1. CDR3 size: 17 residues. CDR1 is KGHSH, CDR2 LQKENI, per germline. Trimming took 2 bases from V and 1 from J; bases not matched to a gene: 9. CDR3 amino acids: CASSPIRDRELSYEQYF. In nucleotides, the CDR3 is TGTGCCAGCTCACCAATCCGGGACAGGGAGCTTTCCTACGAGCAGTACTTC.

This rearrangement joins TRBV15 to TRBJ2-1, with 8 bases matching TRBD2. The V and J ends lost 5 bases and 0 bases, in that order; junction bases with no gene match: 9. In germline, CDR1 is LNHNV, CDR2 YYDKDF (reference sequence). The CDR3 contains 17 residues. The CDR3 DNA sequence: TGTGCCACCAGCCGGGGGGGACTGACGAGCTCCTACAATGAGCAGTTCTTC. This codes for CATSRGGLTSSYNEQFF. Looking up the rest from reference TRBV15 and TRBJ2-1 gives the full variable domain: DAMVIQNPRYQVTQFGKPVTLSCSQTLNHNVMYWYQQKSSQAPKLLFHYYDKDFNNEADTPDNFQSRRPNTSFCFLDIRSPGLGDTAMYLCATSRGGLTSSYNEQFFGPGTRLTVL.

The genes are TRBV4-3 and TRBJ2-3; D is perhaps TRBD2 (5 bases). Germline CDR1 is LGHNA and CDR2 is YSLEER. The V end was cut by 1 base, the J end by 2 bases, with 10 bases between. This CDR3 spans 15 amino acids. The CDR3, as DNA: TGCGCCAGCAGCCAAGCCTGGGAGAACACAGATACGCAGTATTTT. Translated, it gives CASSQAWENTDTQYF.

This clone was observed once. The J gene is TRBJ2-7, the V gene TRBV2; 7 nucleotides line up with TRBD1. This CDR3 is built from 14 residues. J lost 5 bases, V lost 2 bases, and 6 bases had no gene match. Germline lookup yields CDR1 SNHLY and CDR2 FYNNEI. CDR3 coding DNA: TGTGCCAGCAGTGAACTAACGACAGGGAACGAGCAGTACTTC. This codes for CASSELTTGNEQYF.

The J gene is TRBJ2-7, the V gene TRBV28; D perhaps matches TRBD2 (5 bases). Per the germline V gene, CDR1 is MDHEN and CDR2 is SYDVKM. Trimming stripped 3 bases from V and 2 bases from J, with 11 bases between. The CDR3 is made up of 14 amino acids. CDR3 nucleotide sequence: TGTGCCAGCAGTTTGCCGAGCGGAACCTACGAGCAGTACTTC. Translation gives CASSLPSGTYEQYF.

J is TRBJ1-6 and V is TRBV19; D may be TRBD1 (6 bases). Per the germline V gene, CDR1 is LNHDA and CDR2 is SQIVND (reference sequence). The CDR3 consists of 15 residues. With 4 bases removed from V and 5 bases from J, the gap between germline ends came to 12 bases. DNA for the CDR3: TGTGCCAGTAGTACTGGGACATTGAATAATTCACCCCTCCACTTT. This translates into CASSTGTLNNSPLHF.

V and J are TRBV7-9 and TRBJ2-3; D perhaps matches TRBD2 (6 bases). CDR1 SEHNR and CDR2 FQNEAQ come from the germline V gene (reference sequence). V was cut by 2 bases and J by 5 bases, with 14 bases left in between. This CDR3 is 15 amino acids long. This CDR3 is CASSLSAGSRDTQYF. In nucleotides, the CDR3 is TGTGCCAGCAGCTTAAGTGCGGGATCTCGAGATACGCAGTATTTT.

The chain recombines TRBV7-9 with TRBJ1-3; 10 bases agree with TRBD1. V shed 5 bases and J 0 bases; nucleotides not matched to a gene: 13. CDR1 SEHNR and CDR2 FQNEAQ come from the germline V gene (reference sequence). The CDR3 is 19 residues long. The CDR3 reads CASSPRQGATHSSGNTIYF. In DNA, the CDR3 is TGTGCCAGCAGCCCACGACAGGGGGCGACCCACAGCTCTGGAAACACCATATATTTT. Full variable domain (remainder filled in from reference TRBV7-9 and TRBJ1-3): DTGVSQNPRHKITKRGQNVTFRCDPISEHNRLYWYRQTLGQGPEFLTYFQNEAQLEKSRLLSDRFSAERPKGSFSTLEIQRTEQGDSAMYLCASSPRQGATHSSGNTIYFGEGSWLTVV.

CDR3 sequence reads: CASSLLQGLNTEAFF. The CDR3 DNA is TGCGCCAGCAGCTTGTTGCAGGGGTTGAACACTGAAGCTTTCTTT. The chain is built from TRBV5-1 and TRBJ1-1, with D maybe TRBD1 (6 bases). V was shortened by 1 base and J by 0 bases, with 10 bases between the two germline ends. Looked up from germline, CDR1 is SGHRS and CDR2 is YFSETQ. CDR3 length equals 15 residues.

The rearrangement uses TRBV30 and TRBJ2-1, with D possibly being TRBD2 (6 bases). CDR1 GTSNPN and CDR2 SVGIG come from the germline V gene (reference sequence). The CDR3 spans 14 residues. The V gene lost 0 bases and the J gene lost 4 bases, with 10 bases spanning the gap. This CDR3 is CAWSVLGGYNEQFF. The CDR3 DNA follows: TGTGCCTGGAGTGTTTTGGGGGGATACAATGAGCAGTTCTTC.

The chain carries TRBV7-6 and TRBJ1-1; D call uncertain. V was trimmed by 0 bases and J by 0 bases, leaving 8 bases between them. Germline V gene sequence: CDR1 SGHVS, CDR2 FNYEAQ. The CDR3 spans 15 residues. The chain's CDR3 is CASSLAGIMNTEAFF. CDR3 nucleotide sequence: TGTGCCAGCAGCTTAGCCGGGATCATGAACACTGAAGCTTTCTTT.

CDR3 residues: CASSPGSQSGYTF. CDR3 in DNA: TGTGCCAGCTCACCAGGCAGTCAATCCGGCTACACCTTC. The gene calls are TRBV18 and TRBJ1-2; D ambiguous. This CDR3 is 13 amino acids long. The germline V gene has CDR1 KGHSH and CDR2 LQKENI. V was cut by 2 bases and J by 8 bases, with 12 bases left in between.

The chain combines TRBV25-1 with TRBJ2-2, with 8 bases fitting TRBD1. V shed 5 bases and J 3 bases; nucleotides not matched to a gene: 11. Germline assignment: CDR1 MGHDK and CDR2 SYGVNS. The CDR3 loop spans 17 amino acids. The CDR3 is CASSFRDRPADTGELFF. The CDR3 DNA is TGTGCCAGCAGTTTCCGGGACAGGCCGGCGGACACCGGGGAGCTGTTTTTT.

This clone appeared a few times. CDR3 in DNA: TGTGCCAGCAGTTTTCCGGTCCCCACAGATACGCAGTATTTT. This gives the protein CASSFPVPTDTQYF. The V and J genes are TRBV28 and TRBJ2-3; D is ambiguous. V shed 3 bases and J shed 2 bases, with 9 bases lying between them. CDR3 length: 14 residues. The germline V gene has CDR1 MDHEN and CDR2 SYDVKM.

The CDR3 loop is CASSPGQQDTGELFF. DNA for the CDR3: TGTGCCAGCAGCCCGGGACAGCAAGACACCGGGGAGCTGTTTTTT. The chain uses TRBV7-3 and TRBJ2-2, with 7 nucleotides matching TRBD1. Per the germline V gene, CDR1 is SGHTA and CDR2 is FQGTGA. J gave up 3 bases and V 5 bases, and 6 bases lay outside the gene matches. The CDR3 covers 15 residues.

This clone showed up just once. This chain uses TRBV4-2 with TRBJ2-1, with 7 bases identical to TRBD2. The V and J ends lost 3 bases and 9 bases, in that order; junction bases with no gene match: 5. The CDR3 consists of 13 residues. Per the germline V gene, CDR1 is LGHNA and CDR2 is YNFKEQ. CDR3 coding DNA: TGTGCCAGCAGCCATACCGGCGGGGGTGAGCAGTTCTTC. This encodes CASSHTGGGEQFF.

The rearrangement joins TRBV19 to TRBJ1-5, with a weak D call TRBD1 (5 bases). The CDR3 spans 13 residues. CDR1 and CDR2 (germline): LNHDA, SQIVND (reference sequence). V lost 7 bases to trimming and J lost 5 bases, with 12 bases between them. CDR3 sequence reads: CASKGAGYQPQHF. CDR3 sequence (DNA): TGTGCCAGTAAAGGGGCAGGGTATCAGCCCCAGCATTTT. The full variable domain, completed using reference TRBV19 and TRBJ1-5, is DGGITQSPKYLFRKEGQNVTLSCEQNLNHDAMYWYRQDPGQGLRLIYYSQIVNDFQKGDIAEGYSVSREKKESFPLTVTSAQKNPTAFYLCASKGAGYQPQHFGDGTRLSIL.

The chain recombines TRBV2 with TRBJ2-7, with 14 bases that match TRBD2. There are 16 residues in the CDR3. The germline gives CDR1 SNHLY, CDR2 FYNNEI. V shed 7 bases, J shed 3 bases, and the junction held 8 bases outside the gene matches. The chain's CDR3 is CASTGLAGGVNYEQYF. CDR3 sequence (DNA): TGTGCCAGCACCGGACTAGCGGGAGGAGTTAACTACGAGCAGTACTTC.

The chain couples TRBV7-4 to TRBJ2-7, with 11 nucleotides matching TRBD2. The germline CDR1 and CDR2 sequences are SGHVT and SQSDAQ. The CDR3 sequence is 17 residues long. V trimming: 5 bases; J trimming: 1 base; junction bases outside the gene matches: 10. In nucleotides, the CDR3 is TGTGCCAGCAGCCGTAGGTTAGCGGGAGGGAATTCCTACGAGCAGTACTTC. It codes for CASSRRLAGGNSYEQYF.